A selection of T cell receptor beta chains follows, all from one sample in a study of blood T cell repertoires in COVID-19. The method was immunoSEQ multiplex PCR; TCRdb's version includes in-frame clones alone and lacks a portion of them. The sample lists 40,000 or so clones, around 82% occurring once. Sequencing used peripheral blood. All receptors derive from a man between 35 and 55 years old with active or convalescent COVID-19. The CDR3 runs from the conserved cysteine through the conserved F or W. A D gene is named only where the DNA matches it firmly. The size field is filled for only some rows; it gives once, few, many or a size class.

d_call j_call v_call cdr3_length clone_size cdr3_aa cdr3_nt
NA TRBJ1-2 TRBV30 13 NA CAWSLERGGGYTF TGTGCCTGGAGCCTCGAGAGGGGAGGGGGCTACACCTTC
NA TRBJ1-5 TRBV25-1 13 NA CASRGLLNQPQHF TGTGCCAGCAGGGGCCTGCTCAATCAGCCCCAGCATTTT
TRBD1 TRBJ1-2 TRBV10-3 13 NA CAISGTGDGSYTF TGTGCCATCAGCGGGACAGGGGATGGGAGCTACACCTTC
NA TRBJ2-4 TRBV20-1 18 NA CSASPGSTTRIAKNIQYF TGCAGTGCTAGTCCAGGATCGACTACCAGAATAGCCAAAAACATTCAGTACTTC
TRBD1 TRBJ2-5 TRBV7-3 16 NA CASSPSGTGAGETQYF TGTGCCAGCAGCCCTTCCGGGACAGGGGCAGGGGAGACCCAGTACTTC
NA TRBJ2-7 TRBV5-4 14 NA CASSGDLSSYEQYF TGTGCCAGCTCGGGGGACCTAAGCTCCTACGAGCAGTACTTC
TRBD1 TRBJ1-2 TRBV6-5 13 NA CASTLGQVYGYTF TGTGCCAGCACTTTGGGACAGGTCTATGGCTACACCTTC
NA TRBJ2-3 TRBV24-1 11 NA CATAGQWGQYF TGTGCCACCGCGGGCCAATGGGGGCAGTATTTT
TRBD2 TRBJ2-7 TRBV5-1 15 NA CASSFSGKGIYEQYF TGCGCCAGCAGCTTTAGCGGGAAGGGTATCTACGAGCAGTACTTC
NA TRBJ1-2 TRBV5-1 15 NA CASSLSGNPNYGYTF TGCGCCAGCAGCTTGTCTGGCAATCCGAACTATGGCTACACCTTC
NA TRBJ1-6 TRBV11-2 16 NA CASSLDGRGLFSPLHF TGTGCCAGCAGCTTAGACGGCAGGGGCCTGTTCTCACCCCTCCACTTT
NA TRBJ2-7 TRBV3-1/TRBV3-2 14 NA CASSQLRTSYEQYF TGTGCCAGCAGCCAGTTGAGGACATCCTACGAGCAGTACTTC
NA TRBJ1-2 TRBV19 14 NA CASSSAGGDYGYTF TGTGCCAGTAGTTCGGCGGGGGGAGATTATGGCTACACCTTC
NA TRBJ2-2 TRBV10-3 14 few CAISVEGDTGELFF TGTGCCATCAGTGTGGAGGGAGACACCGGGGAGCTGTTTTTT
TRBD1 TRBJ2-1 TRBV6-5 15 NA CASSYSGTGVNEQFF TGTGCCAGCAGTTACTCCGGGACAGGGGTGAATGAGCAGTTCTTC
NA TRBJ1-2 TRBV6-5 14 NA CASSPSMGGYGYTF TGTGCCAGCAGTCCCTCAATGGGAGGCTATGGCTACACCTTC
TRBD1 TRBJ2-5 TRBV2 15 NA CASSPQGLALETQYF TGTGCCAGCAGTCCACAGGGGTTAGCGTTAGAGACCCAGTACTTC